Given below is one TCR beta chain in context. Its antigen is not known. This sample was taken from a study of siplizumab effects on memory and regulatory T cells. The assay covered roughly 100,000 TCR templates per sample. The data were produced by immunoSEQ multiplex PCR, yet TCRdb's version contains in-frame clones alone and is incomplete. The table has some 70,000 clones, over 80% seen once. Study outcomes and limitations: The study did not confirm that proliferating Tregs from siplizumab cultures were suppressive. No assignable naive or memory phenotype existed for roughly 75-97% of proliferating CD4+ or CD8+ clones.

CDR1 and CDR2 from the germline V gene are MGHRA and YSYEKL. The CDR3 is 14 amino acids. V was pared by 4 bases and J by 7 bases, with 13 bases between. V gene TRBV4-1 combines with J gene TRBJ1-4; a weak D match, TRBD1 (5 bases). This clonotype was obtained from a human donor in good health. Sequenced material: Tregs sorted from blood. The CDR3 DNA reads TGCGCCAGCAGCCCGGCCGGGGCCGGTGAAAAACTGTTTTTT. It codes for CASSPAGAGEKLFF.